This T cell receptor beta chain was found in a study of blood T cells in healthy people across ages. CDR1 and CDR2 from the germline V gene are ENHRY and SYGVKD. V was pared by 0 bases and J by 6 bases, with 7 bases between. This CDR3 contains 13 residues. The authors extracted at least 5 micrograms of total RNA per sample. Primed by a sample-barcoded 5' primer and a J-beta primer mix, a second PCR proceeded for roughly 7 to 12 cycles. A 12-random-nucleotide template-switch adaptor tagged each cDNA molecule. TCRdb reanalysed the 5' RACE reads using MiXCR and keeps one entry per CDR3 protein. This sample has around 800,000 distinct CDR3 sequences, with around a quarter found just once. Separately, the same data were catalogued under a study of T cells of mothers and their children. That paper states: According to the study, all extracted RNA entered cDNA synthesis at around 1.5 ug per 15 ul. No persistent microchimeric T cell clones were detected at 95 to 100 clones per million clonotypes sensitivity.

This sequence joins TRBV10-3 and TRBJ2-3; D uncertain. The sequenced sample was blood. The TCR comes from a boy under 18 in good health. CDR3 DNA: TGTGCCATCAGTGAGTCAGGGATGGATACGCAGTATTTT. Translating gives CAISESGMDTQYF.